This record covers a single TCR beta chain. No antigen is known for it. Compared with germline, one end of the junction differs, possibly owing to a read error. These data are taken from a study of tumor-infiltrating lymphocytes in primary liver carcinoma. The germline gives CDR1 MGHRA, CDR2 YSYEKL. The CDR3 has 16 residues. Starting material for RNA and DNA co-extraction consisted of about 20-30 mg of unsorted bulk tissue. Over 80% viable tumor cells were present in every tumor sample. Overall study findings and caveats: A small share of top clones, only about 7-24%, was found in all five tumor regions.

Starting material of 500 ng total RNA yielded TCR beta cDNA via a constant-region primer. Researchers made the TCR beta libraries by running three nested multiplex PCR rounds with slightly modified ARM-PCR. The first two PCR rounds used TRBV1-TRBV30 primers with a Cbeta primer, about 9 cycles each. TCRdb processed the multiplex PCR reads anew with MiXCR; each CDR3 protein has one entry. Of fewer than 250,000 distinct CDR3 sequences in the sample, around four fifths are singletons; the top ten hold roughly 18%. The receptor's source is a middle-aged man with primary liver carcinoma and hepatitis B virus infection. The sample comprised tumor tissue from primary liver carcinoma. The chain links TRBV4-1 to TRBJ1-1; 8 nucleotides agree with TRBD1. This chain's CDR3 is CASSLVTGAPNAEAFF. The DNA of the CDR3 is TGCGCCAGTAGCCTCGTGACAGGGGCCCCGAACGCTGAAGCTTTCTTT.